The clone carrying this TCR beta chain turned up a few times. The CDR3 extends over 14 amino acids. Trimming removed 4 bases from V and 2 bases from J; junction bases left unmatched: 5. Germline V CDR1 and CDR2: ENHRY, SYGVKD. As handled by the study authors: Reference gene primer amplification in the assay estimated nucleated cell counts. Produced via immunoSEQ multiplex PCR; TCRdb's table is partial and in-frame only. That table is the source of V, J and clone size, and D and trimming were worked out from the DNA. Of approximately 76,000 clones in the sample, over 65% are singletons; the top ten hold less than 40%. This sample is drawn from a study of blood T cell repertoires in COVID-19. In the study overall: The origin of the acute and convalescent COVID-19 samples was the United States, Italy and Spain. T cells, B-cell-depleted T cells, or PBMCs provided the cDNA or gDNA that served as material.

This TCR derives from a woman aged 70-85 years with acute or convalescent COVID-19. The chain employs TRBV10-3 and TRBJ2-7; TRBD1 matches 7 bases. Sample: peripheral blood. The CDR3 region has the DNA TGTGCCATCAGTGCCAAGGGGGCCGCCTACGAGCAGTACTTC. As protein: CAISAKGAAYEQYF.